This T cell receptor (beta chain) was identified during a study of T cell changes during pregnancy in multiple sclerosis. Produced via immunoSEQ multiplex PCR; TCRdb's table is partial and in-frame only. In the table there are 60,000 to 80,000 clones, 80% to 90% of which are singletons. The J segment lost 7 bases and the V segment lost 4 bases, leaving 10 bases of the junction unmatched. This CDR3 is built from 15 residues. The V gene's germline CDR1 is SGHTS and CDR2 YDEGEE. The source was peripheral blood, collected before pregnancy. The chain joins TRBV5-8 to TRBJ1-2; 10 positions agree with TRBD1. This sequence was found in a female donor with multiple sclerosis, enrolled in a pregnancy study. Here the CDR3 reads CASSTRIGTGVGYTF. The CDR3 DNA follows: TGTGCCAGCAGCACTAGGATAGGGACAGGGGTTGGCTACACCTTC.